This TCR beta chain is from a study of spatial heterogeneity in lung cancer. The overall study: The study observed each unique TCR and UMI combination more than ten times on average in raw reads.

V lost 5 bases and J 8 bases, leaving 13 bases between the germline ends. In germline, CDR1 is SGHAT, CDR2 FQNNGV. CDR3 length: 12 amino acids. All TCR cDNA molecules were individually tagged with a unique molecular identifier. Each CDR3 protein gets one entry after TCRdb re-called the 5' RACE reads with MiXCR. This sample has around 60,000 distinct CDR3 sequences, with 7.5% to 8.5% found just once. Time point here: sample taken at primary tumor resection. No cells were sorted before sequencing. The whole RNA sequenced was extracted from tumor, nontumor lung or frozen PBMC. Samples were obtained from 65 to 80 donors, all untreated early-stage non-small cell lung cancer patients. This clonotype turned up a few times.

The sample was PBMCs, taken at surgery. The chain uses TRBV11-2 and TRBJ2-7; perhaps TRBD2 as D (5 bases). This clonotype originated in a female donor with early-stage non-small cell lung cancer. Written as DNA, the CDR3 is TGTGCCAGCAGCCCGCCGGGGAACCAGCAGTACTTC. Translating gives CASSPPGNQQYF.